The 23 T cell receptor beta chains below come from one sample, sequenced in a study of STAT5B mutations in CD4+ large granular lymphocyte leukemia (dated by TCRdb to between 2021 and 2023). The library was made by the immunoSEQ multiplex PCR assay. TCRdb took this table from immuneACCESS and kept in-frame rearrangements with V and J called. Such tables lack part of the clones; where checked against another copy, unresolved V genes explain under half of the gap, and the rest is unexplained. This sample comprises more than 30,000 clones, 85% to 90% of them detected only once. The ten top clones hold around 0.41% of the sample. The sequencing input was CD4+ T cells from blood buffy coats. These TCRs come from a human donor in good health.

The rearrangement links TRBV11-3 to TRBJ2-7, with 7 positions matching TRBD1. Trimming took 5 bases from V and 2 from J; bases not matched to a gene: 0. CDR1 is SGHNT and CDR2 is YENEEA in the germline V gene. This CDR3 has 12 residues. CDR3 nucleotide sequence: TGTGCCAGCAGCCAGGGGGCCTACGAGCAGTACTTC. Translated: CASSQGAYEQYF.

This chain links TRBV6-5 with TRBJ1-4, with TRBD1 as a possible D gene (6 bases). The germline V gene encodes CDR1 MNHEY and CDR2 SVGAGI. Trimming left V 6 bases short and J 8 bases short, with 16 bases between. The CDR3 covers 14 residues. CDR3 sequence: CASRGGLSGEKLFF. CDR3 sequence (DNA): TGTGCCAGCAGGGGGGGCCTCTCCGGGGAAAAACTGTTTTTT.

The chain couples TRBV25-1 to TRBJ2-2, with a tentative D call TRBD1 (6 bases). Germline values: CDR1 MGHDK, CDR2 SYGVNS. The CDR3 consists of 14 residues. Trimming took 7 bases from V and 2 from J, leaving 11 bases between them. The CDR3 bases are TGTGCCAGCATCGACAGGACAAACACCGGGGAGCTGTTTTTT. This sequence encodes CASIDRTNTGELFF.

The rearrangement uses TRBV6-1 and TRBJ2-6, with 8 bases matching TRBD1. The V and J ends lost 6 bases and 2 bases, in that order; junction bases with no gene match: 3. Per germline, CDR1 MNHNS and CDR2 SASEGT. This CDR3 has 15 amino acids. The CDR3, as DNA: TGTGCCAGCAGGTCGACAGGGGCTGGGGCCAACGTCCTGACTTTC. This translates into CASRSTGAGANVLTF.

The chain combines TRBV7-9 with TRBJ2-5; a possible D gene is TRBD1 (6 bases). V dropped 2 bases and J dropped 5 bases, with 18 bases sitting between them. The CDR3 runs 16 residues. Germline loops: CDR1 SEHNR, CDR2 FQNEAQ (reference sequence). This CDR3 is CASSLTLIGTFETQYF. The CDR3 DNA follows: TGTGCCAGCAGCTTAACCCTCATAGGGACATTTGAGACCCAGTACTTC.

The chain combines TRBV18 with TRBJ2-7; no clear D gene. This CDR3 spans 13 amino acids. V lost 0 bases to trimming and J lost 1 base, with 4 bases between them. CDR1 and CDR2 (germline): KGHSH, LQKENI. CDR3 protein: CASSPPLSYEQYF. The CDR3 coding sequence is TGTGCCAGCTCACCACCCCTATCCTACGAGCAGTACTTC.

This chain connects TRBV4-1 to TRBJ1-1, with D uncertain. This CDR3 is built from 16 residues. In germline, CDR1 is MGHRA, CDR2 YSYEKL. Trimming removed 3 bases from V and 0 bases from J, with 14 bases in between. CDR3 residues: CASSQSGDVMNTEAFF. The CDR3 DNA reads as TGCGCCAGCAGCCAGTCAGGAGACGTGATGAACACTGAAGCTTTCTTT.

The chain carries TRBV27 and TRBJ1-1, with 8 bases matching TRBD1. There are 13 residues in the CDR3. Per germline, CDR1 MNHEY and CDR2 SMNVEV (reference sequence). Unmatched junction bases numbered 5, after V lost 6 bases and J lost 5 bases. The CDR3 loop is CASSQGARTEAFF. CDR3 coding DNA: TGTGCCAGCAGCCAGGGGGCGCGAACTGAAGCTTTCTTT.

The rearrangement uses TRBV29-1 and TRBJ1-2; possibly TRBD1 for D (5 bases). This CDR3 has 11 amino acids. V lost 6 bases and J 8 bases, leaving 13 bases between the germline ends. Germline loops: CDR1 SQVTM, CDR2 ANQGSEA. In DNA, the CDR3 is TGCAGCGTAGAGTACCGGGGGGGCTACACCTTC. As protein: CSVEYRGGYTF.

This sequence joins TRBV5-1 and TRBJ1-1; TRBD1 matches at 8 bases. Trimming cost V 4 bases and J 0 bases; bases outside gene matches: 2. The CDR3 is 14 amino acids. Per germline, CDR1 SGHRS and CDR2 YFSETQ. DNA of the CDR3: TGCGCCAGCAGCGTGGGACAGGTGAACACTGAAGCTTTCTTT. Its protein is CASSVGQVNTEAFF.

The rearrangement joins TRBV11-3 to TRBJ1-6; D might be TRBD1 (5 bases). Trimming stripped 5 bases from V and 7 bases from J, with 12 bases between. Germline CDR1 SGHNT, CDR2 YENEEA. The CDR3 sequence is 14 residues long. In DNA, the CDR3 is TGTGCCAGCAGCGTCAGGGAAGGGAATTCACCCCTCCACTTT. Encoded protein: CASSVREGNSPLHF.

The chain carries TRBV7-2 and TRBJ2-3; D tentatively fits TRBD1 or TRBD2 (5 bases each). The length of the CDR3 is 13 residues. Germline V gives CDR1 SGHTA, CDR2 FQGNSA. Trimming took 6 bases from V and 6 from J, leaving 13 bases between them. CDR3 DNA: TGTGCCAGCAGGTTCGGGGCCGAGGATACGCAGTATTTT. The encoded protein is CASRFGAEDTQYF.

The chain combines TRBV29-1 with TRBJ2-7, with 16 positions matching TRBD2. In germline, CDR1 is SQVTM, CDR2 ANQGSEA. The CDR3 loop spans 16 amino acids. V lost 6 bases, J lost 3 bases, and 8 bases stayed unmatched. CDR3 in DNA: TGCAGCGTGGGGACTAGCGGGAGGGCGGTAGACTACGAGCAGTACTTC. Translated: CSVGTSGRAVDYEQYF.

The genes are TRBV11-3 and TRBJ2-7; 12 nucleotides agree with TRBD2. Trimming took 8 bases from V and 6 from J; bases not matched to a gene: 8. Germline lookup yields CDR1 SGHNT and CDR2 YENEEA. CDR3 length equals 14 residues. The CDR3 DNA is TGTGCCAGCTCTCAACTAGCGGGAGGTATCGAGCAGTACTTC. Protein sequence: CASSQLAGGIEQYF.

The chain is built from TRBV19 and TRBJ2-1, with D unresolved. Trimming took off 2 bases at V and 0 bases at J, with 8 bases between the two ends. Germline values: CDR1 LNHDA, CDR2 SQIVND (reference sequence). This CDR3 is 15 amino acids long. The CDR3 reads CASSISQSSYNEQFF. The CDR3 region has the DNA TGTGCCAGTAGTATATCTCAGAGCTCCTACAATGAGCAGTTCTTC.

The chain employs TRBV10-3 and TRBJ2-7; TRBD1 aligns across 7 bases. Germline V gene sequence: CDR1 ENHRY, CDR2 SYGVKD. Losses at the gene ends were 4 bases for V and 5 bases for J; bases not matched to a gene: 5. CDR3 length equals 13 residues. CDR3 amino acids: CAISGIQGNEQYF. Written as DNA, the CDR3 is TGTGCCATCAGTGGAATACAGGGGAACGAGCAGTACTTC.

This clone occurred a few times. The chain carries TRBV10-3 and TRBJ2-7; the match to TRBD1 covers 8 bases. The CDR3 extends over 14 amino acids. Germline V gene lookup returns CDR1 ENHRY and CDR2 SYGVKD. The V segment lost 6 bases and the J segment 2 bases; nucleotides outside the gene matches: 6. DNA of the CDR3: TGTGCCATCAGCGGACAGGGTGAAGCCTACGAGCAGTACTTC. Amino acid sequence: CAISGQGEAYEQYF.

The gene calls are TRBV5-1 and TRBJ1-2; D ambiguous. V gave up 4 bases and J gave up 3 bases, with 10 bases separating them. In germline, CDR1 is SGHRS, CDR2 YFSETQ. The CDR3 runs to 13 residues. CDR3 sequence: CASSPGGDYGYTF. The CDR3 DNA is TGCGCCAGCAGCCCGGGCGGCGACTATGGCTACACCTTC.

This clone occurred once. The gene calls are TRBV6-1 and TRBJ2-6, with D perhaps matching TRBD1 or TRBD2 (7 bases each). Germline V CDR1 and CDR2: MNHNS, SASEGT. The CDR3 has 15 residues. Trimming pared 6 bases from V and 2 bases from J, leaving 11 bases between. For the CDR3, the DNA is TGTGCCAGCAGGGGAGGGGGCGCTGGGGCCAACGTCCTGACTTTC. Encoded protein: CASRGGGAGANVLTF.

This chain connects TRBV2 to TRBJ2-7, with D possibly called TRBD1 or TRBD2 (5 bases each). V shed 7 bases and J shed 5 bases, with 12 bases lying between them. In germline, CDR1 is SNHLY, CDR2 FYNNEI. The CDR3 runs to 12 residues. The CDR3 loop is CASKRRDHEQYF. CDR3 nucleotides: TGTGCCAGCAAGAGAAGGGACCACGAGCAGTACTTC.

The J gene is TRBJ2-4, the V gene TRBV6-5; 10 bases match TRBD1. The J segment lost 7 bases and the V segment lost 4 bases, leaving 1 base of the junction unmatched. Germline CDR1 is MNHEY and CDR2 is SVGAGI. This CDR3 contains 13 residues. This chain's CDR3 is CASSSGQGNIQYF. The DNA of the CDR3 is TGTGCCAGCAGTTCGGGACAGGGGAACATTCAGTACTTC.

The V gene is TRBV7-8, the J gene TRBJ2-5; TRBD2 aligns across 10 bases. The better agreement between TRBJ2-7 and the DNA end casts doubt on the J call. CDR1 is SGHVS, CDR2 FQNEAQ, per germline. This CDR3 has 16 amino acids. The CDR3 DNA reads TGTGCCAGCAGCTTAGGAACTAGCGGGATCTCCTACGAGCAGTACTTC. Protein sequence: CASSLGTSGISYEQYF.

The CDR3 loop reads CASSLFGQSNEKLFF. The CDR3 DNA reads TGCGCCAGCAGTCTTTTCGGACAGAGTAATGAAAAACTGTTTTTT. The chain has TRBV5-1 and TRBJ1-4, with a possible D match to TRBD1 (6 bases). Germline lookup yields CDR1 SGHRS and CDR2 YFSETQ. This CDR3 comprises 15 residues. The V and J ends lost 5 bases and 4 bases respectively, with 15 bases between them. The full variable domain, its missing parts supplied by reference TRBV5-1 and TRBJ1-4, is KAGVTQTPRYLIKTRGQQVTLSCSPISGHRSVSWYQQTPGQGLQFLFEYFSETQRNKGNFPGRFSGRQFSNSRSEMNVSTLELGDSALYLCASSLFGQSNEKLFFGSGTQLSVL.